Below, 5 T cell receptor beta chains from the same sample are listed, as sequenced in a study of cytomegalovirus exposure and HLA in healthy donors. The primer mix had 60 Vbeta and 13 Jbeta primers. The method was immunoSEQ multiplex PCR; TCRdb's version includes in-frame clones alone and lacks a portion of them. The sample shows 170,000 or so clones, about four fifths of them seen only once. Input material: PBMCs. Receptors originate from a woman in her 50s in good health and CMV-seropositive.

The CDR3 reads CAISEIPGSDYEQYF. CDR3 DNA sequence: TGTGCCATCAGTGAGATCCCAGGGTCCGACTACGAGCAGTACTTC. The chain recombines TRBV10-3 with TRBJ2-7, with TRBD1 as a possible D gene (5 bases). Germline CDR1 ENHRY, CDR2 SYGVKD. Between the trimmed V and J ends, which lost 2 bases and 3 bases, there was a span of 14 bases. This CDR3 is built from 15 residues.

J is TRBJ1-2 and V is TRBV4-1; D possibly corresponds to TRBD1 (5 bases). The V end was cut by 3 bases, the J end by 4 bases, with 12 bases between. The CDR3 has 14 residues. Germline CDR1 and CDR2: MGHRA and YSYEKL. This CDR3 is CASSQAQGSYGYTF. The DNA for the CDR3 is TGCGCCAGCAGCCAGGCCCAGGGCTCCTATGGCTACACCTTC.

The table lists this clone with a count of one. CDR3 region: CASRDGQGVVSYNEQFF. CDR3 bases: TGTGCCAGCAGAGACGGACAGGGAGTCGTATCCTACAATGAGCAGTTCTTC. V usage is TRBV27 and J usage is TRBJ2-1; TRBD1 matches 8 bases. Germline V gene data show CDR1 as MNHEY and CDR2 as SMNVEV (reference sequence). The CDR3 is made up of 17 amino acids. J gave up 1 base and V 6 bases, and 11 bases lay outside the gene matches.

The J gene is TRBJ1-2, the V gene TRBV9, with a tentative D call TRBD1 (6 bases). The CDR3 is made up of 13 amino acids. V was clipped by 0 bases and J by 5 bases, with 8 bases between them. Germline lookup yields CDR1 SGDLS and CDR2 YYNGEE. The CDR3: CASSVGTEYGYTF. The CDR3 DNA follows: TGTGCCAGCAGCGTAGGGACAGAGTATGGCTACACCTTC.

This clone was seen only a few times. The chain couples TRBV10-3 to TRBJ2-5; 9 bases align to TRBD1. The better agreement between TRBJ2-7 and the DNA end casts doubt on the J call. The CDR3 runs 14 residues. Germline V gives CDR1 ENHRY, CDR2 SYGVKD. The CDR3 loop is CAIRIPGQGYEQYF. The CDR3 DNA follows: TGTGCCATCAGAATCCCGGGACAGGGCTACGAGCAGTACTTC.